Listed below are T cell receptor beta chains from one sample, sequenced in a study of blood T cell repertoires in COVID-19. Profiling relied on immunoSEQ multiplex PCR, and the TCRdb table lists in-frame clones only, not all of them. The sample lists under 350,000 clones; 70% to 90% were seen once. Material for sequencing was peripheral blood. The receptors derive from a woman in her 70s with acute or convalescent COVID-19. The CDR3 runs from the conserved cysteine through the conserved F or W. A D gene is named only where the DNA matches it firmly. Clone size is given for some rows only: seen once, a few or many times, or a class if the clone is expanded.

V gene: TRBV7-9; clone size: -; D gene: -; J gene: TRBJ1-3; CDR3 protein: CASSLRSRGRNTIYF; CDR3 DNA: TGTGCCAGCAGCTTAAGAAGCCGGGGTCGAAACACCATATATTTT
V gene: TRBV7-9; clone size: -; D gene: TRBD1; J gene: TRBJ1-1; CDR3 protein: CASSLIQGRTEAFF; CDR3 DNA: TGTGCCAGCAGCTTAATACAGGGGCGGACTGAAGCTTTCTTT
V gene: TRBV6-5; clone size: -; D gene: -; J gene: TRBJ2-2; CDR3 protein: CASSYGAGANTGELFF; CDR3 DNA: TGTGCCAGCAGTTACGGCGCAGGGGCGAACACCGGGGAGCTGTTTTTT
V gene: TRBV6-5; clone size: -; D gene: -; J gene: TRBJ2-1; CDR3 protein: CASSSLALYNEQFF; CDR3 DNA: TGTGCCAGCAGTTCGCTAGCGCTCTACAATGAGCAGTTCTTC
V gene: TRBV24-1; clone size: few; D gene: -; J gene: TRBJ1-2; CDR3 protein: CATSDSARGKGYTF; CDR3 DNA: TGTGCCACCAGTGATTCGGCCCGGGGGAAAGGGTACACCTTC
V gene: TRBV5-4; clone size: -; D gene: -; J gene: TRBJ2-1; CDR3 protein: CASSLSVSYEQFF; CDR3 DNA: TGTGCCAGCAGCTTGTCCGTATCGTATGAGCAGTTCTTC
V gene: TRBV19; clone size: -; D gene: -; J gene: TRBJ1-2; CDR3 protein: CASEPVGYTF; CDR3 DNA: TGTGCCAGCGAGCCCGTGGGCTACACCTTC
V gene: TRBV2; clone size: -; D gene: -; J gene: TRBJ1-5; CDR3 protein: CASNPDRDQPQHF; CDR3 DNA: TGTGCCAGCAATCCGGACAGAGATCAGCCCCAGCATTTT
V gene: TRBV5-1; clone size: -; D gene: -; J gene: TRBJ1-5; CDR3 protein: CASSATGSLNQPQHF; CDR3 DNA: TGCGCCAGCAGCGCGACGGGGAGCCTCAATCAGCCCCAGCATTTT
V gene: TRBV5-1; clone size: -; D gene: -; J gene: TRBJ1-3; CDR3 protein: CASRRAGQRNTIYF; CDR3 DNA: TGCGCCAGCAGACGGGCCGGACAAAGAAACACCATATATTTT
V gene: TRBV27; clone size: -; D gene: -; J gene: TRBJ1-1; CDR3 protein: CASSLNAGRTTEAFF; CDR3 DNA: TGTGCCAGCAGTTTGAATGCGGGTAGGACTACTGAAGCTTTCTTT
V gene: TRBV3-1/TRBV3-2; clone size: -; D gene: -; J gene: TRBJ1-2; CDR3 protein: CASSQGEAKWGYTF; CDR3 DNA: TGTGCCAGCAGCCAAGGGGAGGCCAAATGGGGCTACACCTTC
V gene: TRBV3-1/TRBV3-2; clone size: -; D gene: TRBD2; J gene: TRBJ2-7; CDR3 protein: CASSQAGGPYEQYF; CDR3 DNA: TGTGCCAGCAGCCAGGCGGGGGGTCCCTACGAGCAGTACTTC
V gene: TRBV5-6; clone size: -; D gene: TRBD1; J gene: TRBJ1-1; CDR3 protein: CASSLGDRVVNTEAFF; CDR3 DNA: TGTGCCAGCAGCTTGGGGGACAGGGTGGTGAACACTGAAGCTTTCTTT
V gene: TRBV7-3; clone size: once; D gene: -; J gene: TRBJ2-2; CDR3 protein: CASSFRGGLNTGELFF; CDR3 DNA: TGTGCCAGCAGCTTTCGCGGGGGCCTAAACACCGGGGAGCTGTTTTTT
V gene: TRBV9; clone size: -; D gene: -; J gene: TRBJ2-3; CDR3 protein: CASSTLGFHGTDTQYF; CDR3 DNA: TGTGCCAGCAGCACACTCGGGTTTCATGGCACAGATACGCAGTATTTT
V gene: TRBV5-4; clone size: -; D gene: TRBD1; J gene: TRBJ1-6; CDR3 protein: CASSSHGQGNNSPLHF; CDR3 DNA: TGTGCCAGCAGCTCTCACGGACAGGGGAATAATTCACCCCTCCACTTT
V gene: TRBV5-5; clone size: -; D gene: TRBD1; J gene: TRBJ1-2; CDR3 protein: CASSLREPGQMYGYTF; CDR3 DNA: TGTGCCAGCAGCTTGAGGGAGCCGGGACAGATGTATGGCTACACCTTC
V gene: TRBV18; clone size: once; D gene: TRBD1; J gene: TRBJ2-7; CDR3 protein: CASSRQTGADEQYF; CDR3 DNA: TGTGCCAGCTCACGTCAAACAGGGGCGGACGAGCAGTACTTC
V gene: TRBV18; clone size: -; D gene: -; J gene: TRBJ1-5; CDR3 protein: CASSPSGTSDQPQHF; CDR3 DNA: TGTGCCAGCTCACCATCGGGGACTTCGGATCAGCCCCAGCATTTT
V gene: TRBV10-3; clone size: -; D gene: TRBD1; J gene: TRBJ2-5; CDR3 protein: CATDPTGDQETQYF; CDR3 DNA: TGTGCCACCGACCCAACAGGGGACCAAGAGACCCAGTACTTC
V gene: TRBV18; clone size: -; D gene: -; J gene: TRBJ2-5; CDR3 protein: CASSPRGLTTHQETQYF; CDR3 DNA: TGTGCCAGCTCACCCCGCGGGTTGACCACACACCAAGAGACCCAGTACTTC
V gene: TRBV3-1/TRBV3-2; clone size: -; D gene: TRBD1; J gene: TRBJ2-3; CDR3 protein: CASSLRQGGDTQYF; CDR3 DNA: TGTGCCAGCAGCCTCCGACAGGGTGGCGATACGCAGTATTTT
V gene: TRBV11-1; clone size: -; D gene: -; J gene: TRBJ2-5; CDR3 protein: CASSFTQGGRLETQYF; CDR3 DNA: TGTGCCAGCAGCTTCACCCAGGGGGGAAGATTAGAGACCCAGTACTTC
V gene: TRBV5-4; clone size: -; D gene: TRBD2; J gene: TRBJ2-3; CDR3 protein: CASSLQAGGRADTQYF; CDR3 DNA: TGTGCCAGCAGCTTGCAAGCGGGGGGGAGAGCAGATACGCAGTATTTT
V gene: TRBV29-1; clone size: -; D gene: TRBD2; J gene: TRBJ2-1; CDR3 protein: CSVETSGGVDEQFF; CDR3 DNA: TGCAGCGTTGAAACTAGCGGGGGAGTCGATGAGCAGTTCTTC
V gene: TRBV6-5; clone size: many; D gene: -; J gene: TRBJ2-1; CDR3 protein: CASGEYNEQFF; CDR3 DNA: TGTGCCAGCGGGGAGTACAATGAGCAGTTCTTC
V gene: TRBV4-1; clone size: -; D gene: -; J gene: TRBJ2-5; CDR3 protein: CASSQDTRKQETQYF; CDR3 DNA: TGCGCCAGCAGCCAAGATACGAGGAAGCAAGAGACCCAGTACTTC
V gene: TRBV5-6; clone size: once; D gene: TRBD2; J gene: TRBJ2-2; CDR3 protein: CASKRGHTNTGELFF; CDR3 DNA: TGTGCCAGCAAGCGGGGGCATACGAACACCGGGGAGCTGTTTTTT
V gene: TRBV6-6; clone size: -; D gene: -; J gene: TRBJ1-5; CDR3 protein: CASSLRRGNLPTEQPQHF; CDR3 DNA: TGTGCCAGCAGTCTCCGGCGGGGTAACCTTCCCACGGAGCAGCCCCAGCATTTT
V gene: TRBV3-1/TRBV3-2; clone size: -; D gene: TRBD1; J gene: TRBJ1-1; CDR3 protein: CASSQGPTGGTTEAFF; CDR3 DNA: TGTGCCAGCAGCCAGGGGCCGACAGGGGGCACGACTGAAGCTTTCTTT
V gene: TRBV11-2; clone size: -; D gene: TRBD2; J gene: TRBJ2-1; CDR3 protein: CASRNLAGGHGNEQFF; CDR3 DNA: TGTGCCAGCAGGAATTTAGCGGGGGGGCATGGCAATGAGCAGTTCTTC
V gene: TRBV2; clone size: -; D gene: TRBD2; J gene: TRBJ2-5; CDR3 protein: CASRRAETGGRETQYF; CDR3 DNA: TGTGCCAGCAGGAGGGCAGAGACGGGGGGAAGAGAGACCCAGTACTTC
V gene: TRBV19; clone size: -; D gene: -; J gene: TRBJ1-1; CDR3 protein: CASSSYSGGNTEAFF; CDR3 DNA: TGTGCCAGTAGTTCGTACAGCGGTGGGAACACTGAAGCTTTCTTT
V gene: TRBV4-1; clone size: -; D gene: TRBD2; J gene: TRBJ2-7; CDR3 protein: CASSQLGTSGSYEQYF; CDR3 DNA: TGCGCCAGCAGCCAACTTGGGACTAGCGGATCCTACGAGCAGTACTTC
V gene: TRBV19; clone size: -; D gene: -; J gene: TRBJ1-2; CDR3 protein: CASSVNRAYGYTF; CDR3 DNA: TGTGCCAGTAGTGTGAACAGGGCCTATGGCTACACCTTC
V gene: TRBV6-5; clone size: -; D gene: TRBD1; J gene: TRBJ1-1; CDR3 protein: CASSLGQGALEAFF; CDR3 DNA: TGTGCCAGCAGTCTTGGACAGGGGGCGCTTGAAGCTTTCTTT
V gene: TRBV12-3/TRBV12-4; clone size: -; D gene: -; J gene: TRBJ2-3; CDR3 protein: CASSLRRTDTQYF; CDR3 DNA: TGTGCCAGCAGTTTGCGGCGAACAGATACGCAGTATTTT
V gene: TRBV5-1; clone size: -; D gene: TRBD1; J gene: TRBJ1-1; CDR3 protein: CASSLDPPGQGRTEAFF; CDR3 DNA: TGCGCCAGCAGCTTGGATCCCCCGGGACAGGGACGGACTGAAGCTTTCTTT
V gene: TRBV5-6; clone size: -; D gene: TRBD1; J gene: TRBJ1-2; CDR3 protein: CASSLNPDRPYGYTF; CDR3 DNA: TGTGCCAGCAGCCTCAACCCGGACAGGCCTTATGGCTACACCTTC
V gene: TRBV4-1; clone size: once; D gene: TRBD2; J gene: TRBJ2-1; CDR3 protein: CASSQGQGGKQFF; CDR3 DNA: TGCGCCAGCAGCCAGGGCCAGGGAGGGAAGCAGTTCTTC
V gene: TRBV6-5; clone size: once; D gene: TRBD2; J gene: TRBJ2-2; CDR3 protein: CASRTGGTAGELFF; CDR3 DNA: TGTGCCAGCAGGACCGGGGGGACCGCCGGGGAGCTGTTTTTT